The present T cell receptor beta chain was sequenced within a study of Graves' ophthalmopathy and Graves' hyperthyroidism (dated 2018 in TCRdb). Concerning the study at large: Peripheral blood samples were taken at the time of initial diagnosis, before any treatment was given. A discovery set of 95 to 100 patients (around 40 ophthalmopathy, approximately 58 stable hyperthyroidism) was enrolled to explore V-J signatures distinguishing ophthalmopathy from hyperthyroidism. In about six hyperthyroidism patients, the T-cell repertoire of thyroid tissue was compared with the T-cell repertoire of blood. After sampling, hyperthyroidism patients received methimazole starting at 30 mg daily, and ophthalmopathy patients received high-dose intravenous methylprednisolone. To tell Graves' ophthalmopathy apart from Graves' hyperthyroidism, and to predict which patients would progress to ophthalmopathy, the study relied on TCR beta repertoire signatures. In total, approximately 130 blood samples were TCR-sequenced: roughly 45 ophthalmopathy, roughly 77 hyperthyroidism and some 17 hyperthyroidism-to-ophthalmopathy patients. For independent validation, a separate cohort was made up of 18 hyperthyroidism patients plus 17 patients who later progressed from hyperthyroidism to ophthalmopathy. Results the study describes overall, beyond this receptor: In cross-validation, the 13-signature model distinguished ophthalmopathy from stable hyperthyroidism with approximately 90% sensitivity and 81% to 82% specificity, while in the test set the corresponding values were approximately 79% and 70%. Sample size was not statistically predetermined, and group allocation was not concealed from the investigators. In validation, the model predicted ophthalmopathy progression with 55% to 71% sensitivity and 72.22% specificity; approximately 12 predicted patients were CT-confirmed with GO in a median of approximately six months. Most expanded thyroid clonotypes with frequency above 0.001 were also detected in blood, suggesting blood repertoires may reflect the thyroid immune response.

This clonotype was seen a handful of times. Its recognized antigen is unknown. It has no much larger one-base neighbor in the sample; base qualities were not kept. For repertoire sequencing, TCR beta CDR3 regions were amplified from RNA transcripts. The first round was an RT-PCR using HTBI primers with the Qiagen OneStep RT-PCR kit, and this first round was followed by a second-round multiplex PCR, then size selection and purification. The libraries underwent paired-end sequencing with 100 bp reads on an Illumina HiSeq2000. The published analysis was carried out like this. SOAPnuke was used to process the reads, throwing out any read that had adapters, had uncalled bases, had a mean Phred below 15, or lacked an exact constant-primer or identifier match. COPE v1.2.5 was used to merge high-quality paired reads. Each unique nucleotide sequence was defined as a clonotype, and clonotypes were aligned to IMGT TRB V, D and J references with MiTCR v1.1. The analysis was limited to V-J combinations with a frequency above 0.0001, which together covered 98% to 99.2% of repertoires. For each V-J combination, a TCR clonal expansion and chaos score was defined as the ratio of F50 clonal expansion to chaos observed in the TCRdist matrix. Welch's t-statistics and random forest were used to reduce the features to about 14 V-J combinations, which were then used as input to a naive Bayes classifier. Thyroid-blood repertoire similarity was quantified with the Morisita-Horn index. TCRdb cleaned the public reads at Q25 with fastp, built clones with MiXCR and kept in-frame beta chains. Entries that share a CDR3 protein sequence are merged under the most common genes and DNA. The V and J calls and clone size are TCRdb's, not the authors'. The sample data list around 340,000 distinct CDR3 sequences, and roughly a sixth of these were observed just once. 10% to 15% of the sample comes from the top ten.

Its CDR3 holds 12 amino acids, cysteine through phenylalanine. Only the CDR3 DNA is retained, 36 bases long and in frame from the first base. V is shortened by 1 base, J by 7 bases, and the region joining them spans 7 bases. Sequences SGHTA (CDR1) and FQGTGA (CDR2) are obtained from the germline V gene. The ophthalmopathy patients had moderately to severely active disease, with a Clinical Activity Score of 3 or higher, a NOSPECS grade of 4 or higher, and a disease duration of less than 3 months. Patients with other autoimmune diseases, uncontrolled infections, pregnancy or lactation were excluded. Clinical symptoms, serum thyroxine, TRAb, thyroid ultrasound and orbital computed tomography formed the basis of the diagnosis. PBMCs were isolated from 10 ml of fresh peripheral blood by Ficoll-Paque density gradient centrifugation. Total RNA was extracted using Trizol reagent, and RNA quality was checked on an Agilent 2100 Bioanalyzer.

This receptor was identified in an adult man with Graves' ophthalmopathy. The chain is made from TRBV7-3 and TRBJ1-2; the D gene identity is not certain. The sequencing sample was made of peripheral blood. The CDR3 region: CASSLIGSGYTF. The DNA reads as follows: TGTGCCAGCAGCTTAATAGGCTCTGGCTACACCTTC.